This TCR beta chain was captured by sequencing in a study of T cells in Graves' hyperthyroidism and ophthalmopathy (dated by TCRdb to between 2018 and 2021). A note on the overall study: Peripheral blood was sampled at the time of initial diagnosis, prior to any treatment. The roughly 91 discovery patients were randomly divided into training and test sets at a 7:3 ratio. To identify distinguishing TCR V-J signatures, a discovery cohort of 100 patients was used, comprising 40 to 45 with Graves' ophthalmopathy and some 60 with stable Graves' hyperthyroidism. Prospective prediction of ophthalmopathy was tested in an independent validation cohort of fewer than 20 hyperthyroidism patients and some 17 patients who later progressed to ophthalmopathy. In roughly six Graves' hyperthyroidism patients, the study also compared T-cell repertoires from thyroid tissue with T-cell repertoires from blood. The paper reports TCR Vbeta CDR3 sequencing of 130 to 150 peripheral blood samples: under 45 ophthalmopathy, some 80 hyperthyroidism and approximately 17 progressor patients. After blood sampling, hyperthyroidism patients were treated with methimazole at a starting dose of 30 mg daily, and ophthalmopathy patients were treated with high-dose intravenous methylprednisolone. What the study reported, not specific to this receptor: Sample size was not statistically predetermined, and blinding of investigators to group allocation was not performed. Most expanded thyroid clonotypes (frequency above 0.001) were also detected in blood, suggesting blood repertoires may reflect thyroid immune responses. In validation, the model predicted progression to ophthalmopathy a median of around six months before onset, with 70% to 71% sensitivity and about 72% specificity. In cross-validation, a model built on a 13 V-J signature told ophthalmopathy apart from stable hyperthyroidism with under 90% sensitivity and 81% to 82% specificity, and in testing the same model reached 80%/75%.

As encoded in the germline V gene, CDR1 is SGHRS while CDR2 is YFSETQ. The junction shows trimming of 3 bases on V and 5 bases on J, and the gene matches do not reach 7 bases of it. CDR3 length: 15 amino acids, cysteine to phenylalanine. The read is trimmed to its CDR3 DNA, 45 bases read in frame from base 1. About this clonotype itself: Which antigen it targets is not known. Base-call qualities are not available, and no considerably larger clone is one nucleotide away.

TCR beta CDR3 regions were amplified from RNA transcripts. The first round of RT-PCR for the TCR CDR3 was performed with the HTBI primer set and the Qiagen OneStep RT-PCR kit. Libraries were constructed in a second round of multiplex PCR, after which size selection and purification were carried out. Libraries were sequenced paired-end with 100 bp reads on an Illumina HiSeq2000. As for the original processing: SOAPnuke was used to process the raw data, removing reads that contained adapters or uncalled bases, had a mean Phred below 15, or lacked an exact match to the constant primer or identifier. COPE v1.2.5 was used to merge the high-quality paired reads, and each unique nucleotide sequence was defined as a clonotype. Clonotypes were aligned to IMGT TRBV, TRBD and TRBJ reference segments using MiTCR v1.1. The analysis was restricted to V-J combinations with a frequency above 0.0001, which together covered 99.2% of the repertoires. The TCS score was defined as the ratio of F50 (clonal expansion) to E x V (chaos), calculated using BLOSUM62-based TCRdist between CDR3 peptides within each V-J. Welch's t-statistics and random forest reduced fewer than 550 V-J features to 13, which were used in a naive Bayes classifier (R e1071). TCRdb applied fastp at Q25 and MiXCR to the public reads, then kept only in-frame beta chains. When rows share a CDR3 protein, they turn into one entry using the most common DNA and genes. For this entry, the V and J calls and clone size follow TCRdb and not the study's own pipeline. The sample table shows 300,000 to 400,000 distinct CDR3 sequences, and 18% are seen once. The ten largest make up around 50% of the sample.

Stable Graves' hyperthyroidism was defined as the absence of progression to ophthalmopathy over 18 months of follow-up. The hyperthyroidism patients were between 18 and 65 years old and newly diagnosed, with a disease duration of less than 2 months. Any patient with an uncontrolled infection, another autoimmune disease, pregnancy or lactation was excluded. Diagnoses were based on clinical symptoms, serum thyroxine and TRAb, thyroid ultrasound and orbital computed tomography. Ficoll-Paque density gradient centrifugation was used to isolate PBMCs from around 10 ml of fresh peripheral blood. Total RNA was extracted with Trizol reagent, and quality was checked on an Agilent 2100 Bioanalyzer.

Sequencing was carried out using blood. Recombination linked TRBV5-1 to TRBJ2-5, with 10 bases aligning to TRBD1. This clonotype originated in a woman aged 45 to 65 with Graves' hyperthyroidism. CDR3 reads: CASSSGQGDWETQYF. The sequence in DNA is TGCGCCAGCAGCTCCGGACAGGGGGATTGGGAGACCCAGTACTTC.